The 18 T cell receptor beta chains listed next were all sequenced from one sample in a study of cytomegalovirus exposure and HLA in healthy donors (dated by TCRdb to 2016 to 2017). The library relied on the immunoSEQ multiplex PCR assay. A mixture of 60 forward primers for TCR Vbeta segments and 13 reverse primers for TCR Jbeta segments was used in the multiplex PCR. TCRdb mirrors the immuneACCESS table, restricted to in-frame sequences. Some clones are absent from its copies; in checked studies, under half trace to an unresolved V gene, and the reason for the others is unknown. The sample includes approximately 140,000 clones, with roughly 77% observed a single time. Of the sample, roughly 3.6% is held by the ten largest clones. The specimen sequenced was PBMCs. The receptors derive from a human donor in good health.

This chain connects TRBV14 to TRBJ1-6; D not certain. The CDR3 runs 13 residues. CDR1 is SGHDN, CDR2 FVKESK, per germline. V lost 3 bases, J lost 9 bases, and 9 bases lay in between. CDR3 bases: TGTGCCAGCAGCCAGGGAGATGGTTCACCCCTCCACTTT. It yields the protein CASSQGDGSPLHF.

The genes are TRBV5-1 and TRBJ2-1, with D perhaps matching TRBD2 (5 bases). Germline CDR1 and CDR2: SGHRS and YFSETQ. CDR3 length: 16 residues. Trimming removed 4 bases at V and 0 bases at J, with 14 bases between. The CDR3 loop reads CASSPTTPSSYNEQFF. CDR3 DNA: TGCGCCAGCAGCCCGACTACCCCGAGCTCCTACAATGAGCAGTTCTTC. Complete variable domain (other parts from reference TRBV5-1 and TRBJ2-1): KAGVTQTPRYLIKTRGQQVTLSCSPISGHRSVSWYQQTPGQGLQFLFEYFSETQRNKGNFPGRFSGRQFSNSRSEMNVSTLELGDSALYLCASSPTTPSSYNEQFFGPGTRLTVL.

The CDR3 region has the DNA TGTGCCAGCAGCTTAGTTAGCGGCTACGAGCAGTACTTC. This sequence encodes CASSLVSGYEQYF. The rearrangement joins TRBV7-9 to TRBJ2-7, with D perhaps matching TRBD2 (6 bases). V was trimmed by 1 base and J by 3 bases, leaving 7 bases between them. CDR1 SEHNR and CDR2 FQNEAQ come from the germline V gene (reference sequence). There are 13 residues in the CDR3.

The chain employs TRBV6-5 and TRBJ2-7; possible D gene TRBD2, 6 bases. Germline CDR1 MNHEY, CDR2 SVGAGI. Trimming stripped 2 bases from V and 4 bases from J, with 12 bases between. The CDR3 covers 14 residues. CDR3 loop: CASSYNGRGYEQYF. The CDR3 DNA is TGTGCCAGCAGTTACAACGGGAGAGGATACGAGCAGTACTTC.

The chain is built from TRBV7-6 and TRBJ1-2; the D is unclear. The CDR3 loop spans 16 amino acids. The ends were cut back, 2 bases at V and 4 bases at J, with 17 bases in the middle. The germline V gene encodes CDR1 SGHVS and CDR2 FNYEAQ. The CDR3 DNA follows: TGTGCCAGCAGCTTACGCCCCTCGGTCGCCTCCTATGGCTACACCTTC. Its translation: CASSLRPSVASYGYTF.

This sequence joins TRBV6-5 and TRBJ2-7, with 8 bases matching TRBD1. The CDR3 runs 14 residues. Germline V gene sequence: CDR1 MNHEY, CDR2 SVGAGI. The V gene end was trimmed by 6 bases and the J gene end by 6 bases; junction bases not matched to a gene: 10. This chain's CDR3 is CASRKGQVRGEQYF. The CDR3 nucleotides are TGTGCCAGCAGAAAGGGACAGGTGCGGGGCGAGCAGTACTTC.

This clone was seen just once. V gene TRBV29-1 combines with J gene TRBJ2-7, with D tentatively TRBD1 (5 bases). The CDR3 sequence is 11 residues long. Germline V gene data show CDR1 as SQVTM and CDR2 as ANQGSEA. Trimming cost V 6 bases and J 3 bases, with 9 bases left between them. The CDR3 here is CSVRQLYEQYF. The DNA of the CDR3 is TGCAGCGTCAGACAGCTCTACGAGCAGTACTTC.

A single count supports this clone. V is TRBV12-5 and J is TRBJ1-1, with 7 bases aligning to TRBD1. Germline V gene sequence: CDR1 LGHNT, CDR2 FRNRAP. This CDR3 comprises 13 residues. J was trimmed by 4 bases and V by 5 bases; bases with no gene match: 4. The CDR3 loop is CASGADRSTEAFF. CDR3 nucleotide sequence: TGTGCTAGTGGTGCGGACAGGAGCACTGAAGCTTTCTTT.

This clone has only one observation. The chain is built from TRBV30 and TRBJ1-1, with TRBD1 matching over 8 bases. The CDR3 is made up of 11 amino acids. Germline V gives CDR1 GTSNPN, CDR2 SVGIG (reference sequence). V lost 5 bases to trimming and J lost 11 bases; unmatched junction nucleotides: 7. CDR3 DNA sequence: TGTGCCTGGGGGGCAGGGGGCCTGGCTTTCTTT. Protein: CAWGAGGLAFF.

The chain recombines TRBV10-2 with TRBJ2-7; TRBD2 matches 11 bases. The germline CDR1 and CDR2 sequences are WSHSY and SAAADI. V gave up 6 bases and J gave up 1 base; unmatched junction bases: 11. The CDR3 contains 17 residues. In DNA form, the CDR3 reads TGCGCCAGCAGGCCCCCCACTAGCGGGGGACCATCCTACGAGCAGTACTTC. It specifies CASRPPTSGGPSYEQYF.

This sequence joins TRBV7-8 and TRBJ1-5, with D tentatively TRBD1 (5 bases). Trimming took 1 base from V and 0 from J, leaving 13 bases between them. Germline V gene data show CDR1 as SGHVS and CDR2 as FQNEAQ. The CDR3 runs 17 residues. DNA for the CDR3: TGTGCCAGCAGCTTAGGACGGGGGGATTATAGCAATCAGCCCCAGCATTTT. Translated, it gives CASSLGRGDYSNQPQHF. Together with reference TRBV7-8 and TRBJ1-5, the CDR3 gives the full variable domain: GAGVSQSPRYKVAKRGQDVALRCDPISGHVSLFWYQQALGQGPEFLTYFQNEAQLDKSGLPSDRFFAERPEGSVSTLKIQRTQQEDSAVYLCASSLGRGDYSNQPQHFGDGTRLSIL.

This chain uses TRBV28 with TRBJ2-7; 10 bases agree with TRBD2. The CDR3 loop spans 14 amino acids. The V gene's germline CDR1 is MDHEN and CDR2 SYDVKM. The V and J ends lost 3 bases and 7 bases, in that order; junction bases with no gene match: 6. The CDR3 DNA sequence: TGTGCCAGCAGTTTCAGCGGGAGGGCCCGTGAGCAGTACTTC. It specifies CASSFSGRAREQYF. Full variable domain (outside the CDR3, taken from reference TRBV28 and TRBJ2-7): DVKVTQSSRYLVKRTGEKVFLECVQDMDHENMFWYRQDPGLGLRLIYFSYDVKMKEKGDIPEGYSVSREKKERFSLILESASTNQTSMYLCASSFSGRAREQYFGPGTRLTVT.

This chain joins TRBV18 and TRBJ2-5, with D hard to call. Trimming shortened V by 9 bases and J by 1 base, and 9 bases separated the two germline ends. The CDR3 loop spans 12 amino acids. The germline CDR1 and CDR2 sequences are KGHSH and LQKENI. This chain's CDR3 is CARLSLQETQYF. CDR3 coding DNA: TGTGCCAGGCTGAGCCTCCAAGAGACCCAGTACTTC.

The V call is TRBV19, the J call TRBJ1-1; no clear D gene. This CDR3 contains 13 residues. V lost 1 base and J lost 8, with 11 bases in between. Germline V gene data show CDR1 as LNHDA and CDR2 as SQIVND (reference sequence). CDR3 bases: TGTGCCAGTAGTATAGGGTCCGTCCGGGAAGCTTTCTTT. Amino acid sequence: CASSIGSVREAFF.

The CDR3 here is CASSPEWGDEQYF. In nucleotides, the CDR3 is TGTGCCAGCTCACCGGAGTGGGGCGACGAGCAGTACTTC. This rearrangement joins TRBV18 to TRBJ2-7; D may be TRBD1 (5 bases). This CDR3 has 13 amino acids. Between the trimmed V and J ends, which lost 3 bases and 5 bases, there was a span of 11 bases. Germline V lookup: CDR1 KGHSH, CDR2 LQKENI. Drawing the rest from reference TRBV18 and TRBJ2-7, the complete variable domain is NAGVMQNPRHLVRRRGQEARLRCSPMKGHSHVYWYRQLPEEGLKFMVYLQKENIIDESGMPKERFSAEFPKEGPSILRIQQVVRGDSAAYFCASSPEWGDEQYFGPGTRLTVT.

The chain recombines TRBV27 with TRBJ2-7; D is ambiguous. The CDR3 has 13 amino acids. Trimming took off 1 base at V and 1 base at J, with 5 bases between the two ends. CDR1 is MNHEY, CDR2 SMNVEV, per germline (reference sequence). In DNA, the CDR3 is TGTGCCAGCAGTTTATACAGTTCCTACGAGCAGTACTTC. It translates to CASSLYSSYEQYF.

The J gene is TRBJ2-1, the V gene TRBV10-3; 8 bases fit TRBD2. Germline V gene lookup returns CDR1 ENHRY and CDR2 SYGVKD. The trim removed 2 bases at V and 10 bases at J, leaving 4 bases unmatched. The CDR3 covers 13 residues. The CDR3 spells CAISEPASGEQFF. For the CDR3, the DNA is TGTGCCATCAGTGAGCCGGCTAGCGGGGAGCAGTTCTTC.

The rearrangement links TRBV2 to TRBJ2-7, with a weak D call TRBD2 (6 bases). Germline V gene data show CDR1 as SNHLY and CDR2 as FYNNEI. The CDR3 sequence is 14 residues long. Trimming took 6 bases from V and 3 from J, leaving 15 bases between them. The CDR3 loop reads CASRHRDFNYEQYF. CDR3 DNA sequence: TGTGCCAGCAGACACCGGGACTTTAACTACGAGCAGTACTTC.